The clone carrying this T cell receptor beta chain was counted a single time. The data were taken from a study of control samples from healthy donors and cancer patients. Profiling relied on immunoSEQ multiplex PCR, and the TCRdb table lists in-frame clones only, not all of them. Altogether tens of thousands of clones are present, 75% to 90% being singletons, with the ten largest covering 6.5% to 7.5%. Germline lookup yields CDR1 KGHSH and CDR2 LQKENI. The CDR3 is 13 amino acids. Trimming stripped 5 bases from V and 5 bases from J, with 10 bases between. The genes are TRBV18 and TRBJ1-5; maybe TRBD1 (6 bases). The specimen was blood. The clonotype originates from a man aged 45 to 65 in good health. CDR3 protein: CASSTGIYQPQHF. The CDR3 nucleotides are TGTGCCAGCTCAACAGGGATATATCAGCCCCAGCATTTT.